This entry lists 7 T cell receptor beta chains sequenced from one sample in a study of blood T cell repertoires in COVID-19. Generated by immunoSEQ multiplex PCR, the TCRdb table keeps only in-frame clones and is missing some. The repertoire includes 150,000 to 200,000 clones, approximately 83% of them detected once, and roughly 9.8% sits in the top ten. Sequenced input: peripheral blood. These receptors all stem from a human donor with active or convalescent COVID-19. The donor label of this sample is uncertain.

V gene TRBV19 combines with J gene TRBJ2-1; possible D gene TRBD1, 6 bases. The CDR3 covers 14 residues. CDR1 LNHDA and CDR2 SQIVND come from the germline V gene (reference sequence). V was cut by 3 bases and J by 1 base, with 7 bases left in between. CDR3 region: CASSMQGSYNEQFF. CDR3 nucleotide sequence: TGTGCCAGTAGTATGCAGGGGTCCTACAATGAGCAGTTCTTC.

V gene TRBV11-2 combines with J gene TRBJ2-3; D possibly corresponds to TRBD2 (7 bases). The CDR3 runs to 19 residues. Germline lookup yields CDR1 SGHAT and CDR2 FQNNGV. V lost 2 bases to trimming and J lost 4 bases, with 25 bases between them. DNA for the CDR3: TGTGCCAGCAGCTTAAGGGCTGGGGATGGGGGGGCATCGGCAGATACGCAGTATTTT. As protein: CASSLRAGDGGASADTQYF.

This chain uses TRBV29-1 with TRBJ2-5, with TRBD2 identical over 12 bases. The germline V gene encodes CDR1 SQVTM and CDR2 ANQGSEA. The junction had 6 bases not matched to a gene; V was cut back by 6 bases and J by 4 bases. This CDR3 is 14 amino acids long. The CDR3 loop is CSVAATSGRETQYF. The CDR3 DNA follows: TGCAGCGTGGCTGCGACTAGCGGGAGAGAGACCCAGTACTTC.

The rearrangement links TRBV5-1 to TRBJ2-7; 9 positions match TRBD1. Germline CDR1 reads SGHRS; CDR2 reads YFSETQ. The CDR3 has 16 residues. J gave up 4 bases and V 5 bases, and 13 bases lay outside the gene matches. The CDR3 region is CASSRATGTGKYEQYF. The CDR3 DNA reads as TGCGCCAGCAGTCGTGCTACCGGGACAGGGAAATACGAGCAGTACTTC.

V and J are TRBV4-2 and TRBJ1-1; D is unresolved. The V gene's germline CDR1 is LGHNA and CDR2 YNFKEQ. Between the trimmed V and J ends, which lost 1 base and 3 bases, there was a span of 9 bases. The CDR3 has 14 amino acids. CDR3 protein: CASSQGYLDTEAFF. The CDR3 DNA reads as TGTGCCAGCAGCCAAGGATACTTGGACACTGAAGCTTTCTTT.

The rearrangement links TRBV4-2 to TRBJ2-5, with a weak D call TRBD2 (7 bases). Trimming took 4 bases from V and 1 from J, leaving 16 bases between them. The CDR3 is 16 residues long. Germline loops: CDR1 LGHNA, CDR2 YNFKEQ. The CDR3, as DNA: TGTGCCAGCAGCCGAGGGGGGGCCTCAGCCCAAGAGACCCAGTACTTC. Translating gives CASSRGGASAQETQYF.

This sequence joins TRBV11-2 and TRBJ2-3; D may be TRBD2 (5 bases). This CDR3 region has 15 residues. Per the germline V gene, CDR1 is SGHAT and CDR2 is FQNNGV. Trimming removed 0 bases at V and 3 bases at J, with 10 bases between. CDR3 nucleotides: TGTGCCAGCAGCTTAGATGGACTTGCTACAGATACGCAGTATTTT. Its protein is CASSLDGLATDTQYF.